This is a list of T cell receptor beta chains from one sample in a study of technical replicates of blood from a handful of donors. The repertoire was sequenced with immunoSEQ multiplex PCR; TCRdb's copy has only in-frame clones and lacks some. Among tens of thousands of clones listed, roughly 90% were seen once. Sequenced: T cells isolated from PBMCs. These receptors came from a human donor in good health. CDR3s leave out the opening cysteine and the closing phenylalanine or tryptophan. Fields, in order: V gene, J gene, CDR3 protein.

TRBV7-2	TRBJ1-3	ASSLGTGSGNTIY
TRBV4-1	TRBJ2-3	ASSHRIAGGSTDTQY
TRBV6-6	TRBJ2-5	ASSYRGLEETQY
TRBV6-5	TRBJ1-1	ASSSVTGNTEAF
TRBV7-9	TRBJ1-2	ASSLVEGADYGYT
TRBV15	TRBJ2-5	ATSRTLTETQY
TRBV15	TRBJ1-5	ATSLGGRGNQPQH
TRBV13	TRBJ2-1	ASSTWTGKLAGNNEQF
TRBV9	TRBJ2-4	ASSVDAGQIQY
TRBV7-2	TRBJ2-7	ASSARTPYEQY
TRBV4-2	TRBJ2-5	ASSQEDSLQETQY
TRBV6-5	TRBJ1-1	ASSLGTAEAF
TRBV19	TRBJ1-2	ASRTVGDRGARNGYT
TRBV18	TRBJ2-5	ASSPQETQY
TRBV7-3	TRBJ2-1	ASSPAGLGDEQF
TRBV29-1	TRBJ2-1	SVEVAGVGVYNEQF
TRBV6-1	TRBJ1-2	ASSEGMGGGYT
TRBV19	TRBJ1-4	ASRTGGQEKLF
TRBV6-5	TRBJ2-3	ASSYSNSGRTDTQY
TRBV18	TRBJ1-3	ASSPGQSSSGNTIY
TRBV30	TRBJ1-4	ARQGGEKLF
TRBV9	TRBJ2-7	ASSATGTSTYEQY
TRBV7-9	TRBJ2-7	ASSFFSDSPYEQY
TRBV9	TRBJ2-1	ASSGPGQGYNEQF
TRBV5-1	TRBJ1-1	ASSPGLRDRMNTEAF
TRBV6-6	TRBJ2-1	ASSYLKREADNEQF
TRBV5-8	TRBJ2-6	ASSIDSGANVLT
TRBV7-3	TRBJ1-2	ASSPGTGPFYGYT
TRBV25-1	TRBJ2-7	ASSASGYAYEQY
TRBV9	TRBJ2-7	ASSVDGQATYEQY
TRBV27	TRBJ2-4	ASSWEAKNIQY
TRBV7-9	TRBJ2-3	ASSRRGRGTDTQY
TRBV7-3	TRBJ1-1	ASSLVGGGETEAF
TRBV29-1	TRBJ1-3	SVGQGGNTIY
TRBV9	TRBJ1-2	ASSVDPGGYT
TRBV14	TRBJ2-7	ASSQGQSYEQY
TRBV30	TRBJ1-4	AWRSGLYEKLF
TRBV5-4	TRBJ2-7	ASSSVLLVGQGSCEQY
TRBV30	TRBJ2-5	AWSVQGQTQY
TRBV4-1	TRBJ2-4	ASSKGLAGGGLIQY
TRBV18	TRBJ1-5	ASSEGHIFNQPQH
TRBV28	TRBJ1-1	ASSLIVGTEAF
TRBV9	TRBJ2-1	ASSVAPHEQF
TRBV30	TRBJ1-5	AWRGQGAQNQPQH
TRBV28	TRBJ2-7	ASSTWTGYEQY
TRBV27	TRBJ2-3	ASSFGTSGTDTQY
TRBV18	TRBJ1-2	ASSPEARAYGYT
TRBV10-1	TRBJ2-7	ASLRLAGVYEQY
TRBV7-2	TRBJ2-7	ASSWTGAEQY
TRBV9	TRBJ1-5	ASSVGSYSNQPQH
TRBV18	TRBJ1-5	ASSSTDSNQPQH
TRBV6-5	TRBJ2-2	ASSYLADTLAGELF